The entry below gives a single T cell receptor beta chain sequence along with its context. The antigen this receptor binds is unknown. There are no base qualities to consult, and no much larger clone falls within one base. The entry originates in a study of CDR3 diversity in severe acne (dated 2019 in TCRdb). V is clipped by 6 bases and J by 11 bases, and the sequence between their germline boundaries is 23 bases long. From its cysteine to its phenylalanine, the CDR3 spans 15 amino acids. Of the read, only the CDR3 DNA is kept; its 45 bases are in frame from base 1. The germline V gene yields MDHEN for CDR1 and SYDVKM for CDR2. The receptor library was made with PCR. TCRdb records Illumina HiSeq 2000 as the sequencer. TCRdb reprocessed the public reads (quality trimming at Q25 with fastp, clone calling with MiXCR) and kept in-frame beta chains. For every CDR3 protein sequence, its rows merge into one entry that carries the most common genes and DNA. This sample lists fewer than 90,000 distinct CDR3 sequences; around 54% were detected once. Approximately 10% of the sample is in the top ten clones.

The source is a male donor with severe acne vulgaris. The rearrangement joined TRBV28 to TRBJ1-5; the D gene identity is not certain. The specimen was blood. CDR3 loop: CASSRAGGPGETQHF. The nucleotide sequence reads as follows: TGTGCCAGCAGCCGAGCGGGAGGGCCGGGAGAGACCCAGCATTTT.